The clone carrying this T cell receptor beta chain has a count of ten or more. Its matching antigen is unknown. The V gene lost 3 bases and the J gene lost 9 bases, with 12 bases spanning the gap. The CDR3 has 12 amino acids. The data stem from a study of Graves' ophthalmopathy and Graves' hyperthyroidism. RNA transcripts served as template for amplifying TCR beta CDR3 sequences. HTBI primers served in a first-round RT-PCR, which a second-round multiplex PCR followed. From the multiplex PCR reads, TCRdb called clonotypes with MiXCR, one entry per CDR3 protein. The sample consists of approximately 160,000 distinct CDR3 sequences, around two fifths of them appearing once. Notes on the study in general: With just under 90% sensitivity and around 80% specificity, a 13-signature model separated ophthalmopathy from stable hyperthyroidism.

Sequencing was carried out using peripheral blood. V and J are TRBV12-3 or TRBV12-4 and TRBJ2-7; D remains ambiguous. The clonotype originates from a woman aged 40 to 49 with Graves' ophthalmopathy. Here the CDR3 DNA reads TGTGCCAGCAGTTTGAGGTCGTTTGGGCAGTACTTC. Its translation is CASSLRSFGQYF.